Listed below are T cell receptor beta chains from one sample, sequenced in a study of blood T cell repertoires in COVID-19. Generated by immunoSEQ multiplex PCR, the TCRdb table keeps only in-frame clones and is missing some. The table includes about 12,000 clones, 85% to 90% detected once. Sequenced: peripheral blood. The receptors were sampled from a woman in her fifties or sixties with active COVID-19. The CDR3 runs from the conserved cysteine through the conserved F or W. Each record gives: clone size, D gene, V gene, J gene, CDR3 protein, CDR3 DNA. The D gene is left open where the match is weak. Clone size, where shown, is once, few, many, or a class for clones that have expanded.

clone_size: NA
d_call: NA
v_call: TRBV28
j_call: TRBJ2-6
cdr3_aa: CASTSGAGANVLTF
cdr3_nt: TGTGCCAGCACCTCGGGGGCTGGGGCCAACGTCCTGACTTTC

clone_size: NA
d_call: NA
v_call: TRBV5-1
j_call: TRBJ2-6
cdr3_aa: CASSLDSFFSGANVLTF
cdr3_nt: TGCGCCAGCAGCTTGGACAGTTTTTTCTCTGGGGCCAACGTCCTGACTTTC

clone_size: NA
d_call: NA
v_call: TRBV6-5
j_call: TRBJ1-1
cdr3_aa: CASKLVEANTEAFF
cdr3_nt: TGTGCCAGCAAGTTAGTCGAGGCGAACACTGAAGCTTTCTTT

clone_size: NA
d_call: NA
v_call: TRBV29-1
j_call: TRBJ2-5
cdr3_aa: CSVDREKETQYF
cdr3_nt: TGCAGCGTTGACAGGGAAAAAGAGACCCAGTACTTC

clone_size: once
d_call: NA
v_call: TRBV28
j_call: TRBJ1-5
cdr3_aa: CASKLGLSNQPQHF
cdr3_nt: TGTGCCAGCAAACTCGGGTTAAGCAATCAGCCCCAGCATTTT

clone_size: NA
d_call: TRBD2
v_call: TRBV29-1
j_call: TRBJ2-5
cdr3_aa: CSVEGSAGGETQYF
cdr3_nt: TGCAGCGTTGAAGGTTCGGCGGGAGGAGAGACCCAGTACTTC

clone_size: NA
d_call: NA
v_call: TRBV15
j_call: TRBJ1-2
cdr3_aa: CATSRGGGGWNYGYTF
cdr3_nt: TGTGCCACCAGCCGCGGTGGCGGGGGTTGGAACTATGGCTACACCTTC

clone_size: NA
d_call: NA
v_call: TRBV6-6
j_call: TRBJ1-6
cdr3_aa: CASKNPQVLSNSPLHF
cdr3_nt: TGTGCCAGTAAAAACCCTCAGGTTTTAAGTAATTCACCCCTCCACTTT

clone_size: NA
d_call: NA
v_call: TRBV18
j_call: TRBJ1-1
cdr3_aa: CASSLPGLTNTEAFF
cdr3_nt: TGTGCCAGCTCGCTACCGGGACTGACGAACACTGAAGCTTTCTTT

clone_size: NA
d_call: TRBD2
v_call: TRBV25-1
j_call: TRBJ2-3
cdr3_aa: CASSETGGTDTQYF
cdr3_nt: TGTGCCAGCAGTGAAACGGGAGGGACAGATACGCAGTATTTT

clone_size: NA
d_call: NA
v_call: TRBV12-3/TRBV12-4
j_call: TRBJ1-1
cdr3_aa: CASSGGHDTEAFF
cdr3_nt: TGTGCCAGCAGCGGGGGGCATGACACTGAAGCTTTCTTT

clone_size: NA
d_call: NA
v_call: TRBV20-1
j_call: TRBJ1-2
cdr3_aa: CSAIELGYTF
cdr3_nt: TGCAGTGCCATCGAGCTTGGCTACACCTTC

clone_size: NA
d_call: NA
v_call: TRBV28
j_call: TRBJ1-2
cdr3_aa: CASNPQGYYGYTF
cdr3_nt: TGTGCCAGCAATCCGCAGGGCTACTATGGCTACACCTTC

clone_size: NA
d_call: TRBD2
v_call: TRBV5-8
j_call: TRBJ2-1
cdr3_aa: CASSFTSGGAHYNEQFF
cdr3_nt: TGTGCCAGCAGCTTTACTAGCGGGGGGGCCCACTACAATGAGCAGTTCTTC

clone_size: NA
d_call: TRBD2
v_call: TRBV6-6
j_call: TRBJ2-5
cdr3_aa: CASSYTGLAGETQYF
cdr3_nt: TGTGCCAGCAGTTACACCGGACTAGCAGGGGAGACCCAGTACTTC

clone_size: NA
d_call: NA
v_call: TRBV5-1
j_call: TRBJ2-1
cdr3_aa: CASSPDIEQFF
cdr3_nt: TGCGCCAGCAGCCCGGACATTGAGCAGTTCTTC

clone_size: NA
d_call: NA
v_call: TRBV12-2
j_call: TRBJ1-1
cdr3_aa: CASRLFGEGYTEAFF
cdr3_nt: TGTGCAAGTCGCTTATTCGGGGAAGGGTACACTGAAGCTTTCTTT

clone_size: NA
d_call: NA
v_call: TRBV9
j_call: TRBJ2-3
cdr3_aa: CASSSGVAYTDTQYF
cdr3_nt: TGTGCCAGCAGTTCGGGGGTGGCATACACAGATACGCAGTATTTT

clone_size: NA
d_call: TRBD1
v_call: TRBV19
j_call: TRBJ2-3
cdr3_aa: CASSIADRGKILNTQYF
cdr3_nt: TGTGCCAGTAGTATCGCCGACAGGGGCAAGATTTTGAATACGCAGTATTTT

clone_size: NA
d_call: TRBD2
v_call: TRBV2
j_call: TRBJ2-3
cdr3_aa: CASRGLAASTDTQYF
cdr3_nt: TGTGCCAGCAGGGGACTAGCGGCTAGCACAGATACGCAGTATTTT